This T cell receptor beta chain originates from a study of vaccination and CD4 T cells after COVID-19. Overall study: Diagnosis preceded the drawing of post-COVID samples by a median roughly 93 days (range 35 to 161). Following dose two, a median approximately 65 days (range 14 to 241) passed before post-vaccine samples were taken. The study's findings and limits: Median counts of SARS-CoV-2-reactive clonotypes increased from about 20 to 38; this difference was not significant.

Treatment reported: roughly 10-day PBMC culture with coronavirus spike peptide pools or control peptides (ViraFEST assay). T cells were expanded with peptide pools, and expanded clonotypes were identified by TCR sequencing. The V end lost 5 bases, the J end lost 4 bases, and 9 bases lay between the germline ends. The germline gives CDR1 SGHTA, CDR2 FQGNSA. The CDR3 is made up of 12 amino acids. A remark on this clonotype: Its antigen is undetermined.

The Oncomine TCR Beta short-read assay was applied to DNA of cultured CD4+ T cells. Using its own MiXCR run on the PCR reads, TCRdb lists one record per CDR3 protein. The table lists 17,000 or so distinct CDR3 sequences, around 59% of them singletons. This receptor was obtained from a human donor who had recovered from COVID-19. Source material: CD4+ T cells from blood, cultured in vitro. The chain employs TRBV7-2 and TRBJ2-7, with D perhaps matching TRBD2 (5 bases). CDR3 region: CASSPAGYEQYF. The CDR3 nucleotides read TGTGCCAGCAGCCCCGCGGGTTACGAGCAGTACTTC.